This entry describes one TCR beta chain. Its antigen is as yet unknown. The CDR3 has 14 residues. The V gene's germline CDR1 is MNHNS and CDR2 SASEGT. The ends were cut back, 10 bases at V and 0 bases at J, with 14 bases in the middle. These data belong to a study of a mutant IDH1 vaccine in newly diagnosed glioma. Overall study context: Eight vaccinations were given in weeks 1, 3, 5, 7, 11, 15, 19 and 23. Vaccines were begun 4-6 weeks after radiotherapy alone, or with temozolomide cycles. Notes on the study in general: The occurrence of vaccine-induced immune responses was seen in 80% to 95% of patients.

The method was immunoSEQ multiplex PCR; TCRdb's version includes in-frame clones alone and lacks a portion of them. This sample has under 70,000 clones, with around four fifths found just once. Stated time point: week 5, during vaccination. Vaccinated patients received 300 ug of mutant IDH1 20-mer peptide per dose, with topical imiquimod. This sample comprised PBMCs, obtained from a glioma patient whose treatment included an IDH1 peptide vaccine. This sequence was found in a woman between 45 and 60 years old with glioma. The V call is TRBV6-1, the J call TRBJ2-3; D possibly uses TRBD1 or TRBD2 (6 bases each). CDR3 DNA sequence: TGTGCCAATAAAAGGGGGGTGAGCACAGATACGCAGTATTTT. This sequence encodes CANKRGVSTDTQYF.